The 8 T cell receptor beta chains listed next were all sequenced from one sample in a study of monozygotic twins with inflammatory bowel disease. TCRdb reprocessed the 5' RACE reads and keeps a single row for each CDR3 protein, giving no DNA. The sample totals about 210,000 distinct CDR3 sequences. The sample comprised blood. Receptors were obtained from a human donor with ulcerative colitis or Crohn's disease, or a healthy co-twin of an affected twin (not recorded which).

This chain links TRBV6-6 with TRBJ2-3; TCRdb's assignment of TRBD1 cannot be checked, as there is no DNA. The CDR3 runs to 14 residues. From germline, CDR1 is MNHNY and CDR2 SVGAGI (reference sequence). This CDR3 is CASTSVGDTDTQYF.

The gene calls are TRBV6-5 and TRBJ2-3; there is no DNA to check the TCRdb D call of TRBD2. CDR1 is MNHEY, CDR2 SVGAGI, per germline. This CDR3 contains 18 residues. The CDR3 region is CASSQTSGGAVGTDTQYF.

V gene TRBV12-3 or TRBV12-4 combines with J gene TRBJ2-7; TCRdb indicates TRBD2, and absent DNA this call remains unverified. The CDR3 runs 14 residues. The CDR3 protein is CASRAAGNSYEQYF.

J is TRBJ2-3 and V is TRBV5-4; without DNA, the TCRdb call of TRBD2 cannot be checked. The CDR3 is made up of 16 amino acids. CDR1 is SGHNT, CDR2 YYREEE, per germline (reference sequence). The CDR3 loop is CASSLGGLAVGGAQYF.

V gene TRBV2 combines with J gene TRBJ2-6. The CDR3 has 13 amino acids. Germline CDR1 is SNHLY and CDR2 is FYNNEI. The CDR3 sequence: CASTEAGANVLTF. The complete variable domain, with remaining parts taken from reference TRBV2 and TRBJ2-6, reads EPEVTQTPSHQVTQMGQEVILRCVPISNHLYFYWYRQILGQKVEFLVSFYNNEISEKSEIFDDQFSVERPDGSNFTLKIRSTKLEDSAMYFCASTEAGANVLTFGAGSRLTVL.

This CDR3 reads CASSLLEAGGYNEQFF. The chain combines TRBV4-2 with TRBJ2-1; the D call of TRBD2 rests on TCRdb alone, since no DNA is present to check it. The germline V gene has CDR1 LGHNA and CDR2 YNFKEQ. The CDR3 loop spans 16 amino acids.

The chain links TRBV7-3 to TRBJ2-1; TCRdb's assignment of TRBD2 cannot be checked, as there is no DNA. The CDR3 is made up of 13 amino acids. Germline CDR1 SGHTA, CDR2 FQGTGA. CDR3 sequence reads: CASSQLAGYEQFF. Using reference TRBV7-3 and TRBJ2-1 for the parts outside the CDR3, the full variable domain is GAGVSQTPSNKVTEKGKYVELRCDPISGHTALYWYRQSLGQGPEFLIYFQGTGAADDSGLPNDRFFAVRPEGSVSTLKIQRTERGDSAVYLCASSQLAGYEQFFGPGTRLTVL.

V is TRBV28 and J is TRBJ1-6. This CDR3 region has 14 residues. Germline values: CDR1 MDHEN, CDR2 SYDVKM. The CDR3 here is CASSLEYMNSPLHF. The full variable domain, with the rest looked up from reference TRBV28 and TRBJ1-6, is DVKVTQSSRYLVKRTGEKVFLECVQDMDHENMFWYRQDPGLGLRLIYFSYDVKMKEKGDIPEGYSVSREKKERFSLILESASTNQTSMYLCASSLEYMNSPLHFGNGTRLTVT.